These 9 T cell receptor beta chains were sequenced from one sample in a study of Graves' ophthalmopathy and Graves' hyperthyroidism. The TCR beta CDR3 regions underwent amplification from RNA transcripts. HTBI-primed first-round RT-PCR preceded second-round multiplex PCR. One entry per CDR3 protein, called by TCRdb with MiXCR from the multiplex PCR reads. This table holds roughly 170,000 distinct CDR3 sequences, approximately 40% found once. Sequencing was carried out using peripheral blood. Receptor source: a man under 40 with Graves' ophthalmopathy.

This sequence joins TRBV7-8 and TRBJ2-5, with D uncertain. The CDR3 consists of 14 residues. V lost 0 bases, J lost 5 bases, and 10 bases lay in between. Germline assignment: CDR1 SGHVS and CDR2 FQNEAQ. This CDR3 reads CASSLALGWETQYF. The CDR3 coding sequence is TGTGCCAGCAGCTTAGCGTTAGGGTGGGAGACCCAGTACTTC.

This clonotype appeared many times. This chain connects TRBV12-3 or TRBV12-4 to TRBJ2-5, with D uncertain. There are 13 residues in the CDR3. Trimming removed 6 bases from V and 5 bases from J, with 13 bases in between. Here the CDR3 DNA reads TGTGCCAGCAGCCCGTTGTTCGGGGAGACCCAGTACTTC. Translation: CASSPLFGETQYF.

This rearrangement joins TRBV20-1 to TRBJ2-4; a possible D gene is TRBD2 (5 bases). Between the trimmed V and J ends, which lost 7 bases and 3 bases, there was a span of 13 bases. The CDR3 totals 13 residues. Germline loops: CDR1 DFQATT, CDR2 SNEGSKA (reference sequence). The CDR3 loop is CSVPGYDKNIQYF. In nucleotides, the CDR3 is TGCAGTGTGCCGGGGTACGACAAAAACATTCAGTACTTC.

V gene TRBV6-1 combines with J gene TRBJ2-7, with 11 bases aligning to TRBD2. Trimming removed 8 bases from V and 4 bases from J; junction bases left unmatched: 1. The CDR3 has 12 amino acids. Germline V lookup: CDR1 MNHNS, CDR2 SASEGT. The CDR3 region has the DNA TGTGCCAGCGGGACTAGCGGTTACGAGCAGTACTTC. This gives the protein CASGTSGYEQYF.

DNA of the CDR3: TGTCTATCCGGGACAAACTATGGCTACACCTTC. This sequence encodes CLSGTNYGYTF. The V gene is TRBV28, the J gene TRBJ1-2; D might be TRBD1 (6 bases). This CDR3 spans 11 amino acids. Germline V gives CDR1 MDHEN, CDR2 SYDVKM.

This clonotype turned up a few times. The genes are TRBV12-3 or TRBV12-4 and TRBJ2-2; D remains ambiguous. The CDR3 runs to 14 residues. V gave up 0 bases and J gave up 8 bases, with 10 bases separating them. Written as DNA, the CDR3 is TGTGCCAGCAGTTTAGCAGGTCTAGGAGGGGAGCTGTTTTTT. It encodes CASSLAGLGGELFF.

This clonotype was detected ten times or more. The chain has TRBV20-1 and TRBJ2-7, with D unclear. Deletions cut 0 bases from V and 3 bases from J, with 9 bases between. CDR3 size: 13 residues. Germline V CDR1 and CDR2: DFQATT, SNEGSKA (reference sequence). The CDR3 sequence is CSARDPTGYEQYF. The CDR3 region has the DNA TGCAGTGCTAGAGATCCGACGGGCTACGAGCAGTACTTC.

This clonotype was found a few times. The V call is TRBV6-2 or TRBV6-3, the J call TRBJ2-7, with D possibly being TRBD1 (6 bases). V lost 2 bases and J lost 9, with 11 bases in between. The CDR3 has 12 residues. The V gene's germline CDR1 is MNHEY and CDR2 SVGEGT. The CDR3 sequence: CASSYVRQAQYF. The CDR3 region has the DNA TGTGCCAGCAGTTACGTAAGACAGGCGCAGTACTTC.

This clonotype was counted at least ten times. The chain joins TRBV12-3 or TRBV12-4 to TRBJ2-7; 7 nucleotides match TRBD2. The CDR3 is 14 residues long. With V trimmed by 5 bases and J by 7 bases, 11 bases remained unmatched. The CDR3, as DNA: TGTGCCAGCAGTAACTATAGCGGGTCTGGAGAGCAGTACTTC. This sequence encodes CASSNYSGSGEQYF.